This TCR beta chain was recovered during a study of T cells in Graves' hyperthyroidism and ophthalmopathy. General study results and limits: Researchers report that a 13 V-J model separated ophthalmopathy from stable hyperthyroidism.

Amplified regions were TCR beta CDR3 sequences from RNA transcripts. Initially, a first-round RT-PCR of the TCR CDR3 employed the HTBI primer set. TCRdb reprocessed the multiplex PCR reads with MiXCR, giving one entry per CDR3 protein. The sample lists some 340,000 distinct CDR3 sequences; approximately 15% were seen once. Looked up from germline, CDR1 is DFQATT and CDR2 is SNEGSKA (reference sequence). The CDR3 has 17 amino acids. The V end lost 1 base, the J end lost 11 bases, and 24 bases lay between the germline ends. Enrolled ophthalmopathy patients presented with a Clinical Activity Score of at least 3, a NOSPECS grade of at least 4, and disease duration under 3 months. Each diagnosis was grounded in clinical symptoms, serum thyroxine and TRAb, thyroid ultrasound, and orbital computed tomography. PBMCs were sourced from more than 9 ml fresh peripheral blood. Only a few counts were recorded for this clonotype. What it binds is unknown.

Sequenced material: blood. J is TRBJ1-6 and V is TRBV20-1; possible D gene TRBD1, 5 bases. This sequence was found in a woman in her forties with Graves' ophthalmopathy. CDR3 DNA: TGCAGTGCTAGAGGGGATCCGGGACCCCCGGGAGGTCCACCCCTCCACTTT. Its protein product is CSARGDPGPPGGPPLHF.